A selection of T cell receptor beta chains follows, all from one sample in a study of blood T cell repertoires in COVID-19. Using immunoSEQ multiplex PCR, the repertoire was profiled, and TCRdb retains in-frame clones only, with some absent. The sample records about 360,000 clones, over 65% being singletons. Material for sequencing was peripheral blood. The receptors originated from a human donor with acute or convalescent COVID-19. The donor label of this sample is uncertain. Both conserved end residues are part of each CDR3. The order of the fields is clone size, D gene, V gene, J gene, CDR3 DNA, CDR3 protein. A D gene is named only where the DNA matches it firmly. Size tells how often a clone was seen (once, few, many) or the class of an expanded clone, and some rows leave it out.

clone size: -
D gene: -
V gene: TRBV5-1
J gene: TRBJ2-5
CDR3 DNA: TGCGCCAGCAGCTTCTTGGGACAACCACAAGAGACCCAGTACTTC
CDR3 protein: CASSFLGQPQETQYF

clone size: once
D gene: -
V gene: TRBV2
J gene: TRBJ1-4
CDR3 DNA: TGTGCCAGCAGTAACTCGGGACTTAGGGGAGAAAAACTGTTTTTT
CDR3 protein: CASSNSGLRGEKLFF

clone size: -
D gene: TRBD1
V gene: TRBV30
J gene: TRBJ2-7
CDR3 DNA: TGTGCCTGGAGTAGGGGACAGGGGTGGGAGCAGTACTTC
CDR3 protein: CAWSRGQGWEQYF

clone size: few
D gene: TRBD1
V gene: TRBV7-8
J gene: TRBJ1-4
CDR3 DNA: TGTGCCAGCAGACGGACAGGGATTGGTGAAAAACTGTTTTTT
CDR3 protein: CASRRTGIGEKLFF

clone size: -
D gene: -
V gene: TRBV2
J gene: TRBJ1-6
CDR3 DNA: TGTGCCAGCAAACGGGAGGGGTACAGTTCACCCCTCCACTTT
CDR3 protein: CASKREGYSSPLHF

clone size: -
D gene: -
V gene: TRBV28
J gene: TRBJ1-1
CDR3 DNA: TGTGCCAGCAGCCTGGATAACAGAAGAAACACTGAAGCTTTCTTT
CDR3 protein: CASSLDNRRNTEAFF

clone size: -
D gene: -
V gene: TRBV6-5
J gene: TRBJ2-5
CDR3 DNA: TGTGCCAGCAGTTACTCTACAGGGAAAGAGACCCAGTACTTC
CDR3 protein: CASSYSTGKETQYF

clone size: -
D gene: TRBD1
V gene: TRBV5-1
J gene: TRBJ1-2
CDR3 DNA: TGCGCCAGCAGCTTGGGGGACAGGGAAAATGGCTACACCTTC
CDR3 protein: CASSLGDRENGYTF

clone size: -
D gene: -
V gene: TRBV5-1
J gene: TRBJ2-1
CDR3 DNA: TGCGCCAGCAGCTCCATTGGAGGACAGGGCGGGGGTGAGCAGTTCTTC
CDR3 protein: CASSSIGGQGGGEQFF

clone size: -
D gene: -
V gene: TRBV29-1
J gene: TRBJ2-1
CDR3 DNA: TGCAGCGTGCGCTACAATGAGCAGTTCTTC
CDR3 protein: CSVRYNEQFF

clone size: -
D gene: TRBD1
V gene: TRBV3-1/TRBV3-2
J gene: TRBJ1-4
CDR3 DNA: TGTGCCAGCAGCCTGCGGACAGGGGGGAGCGAAAAACTGTTTTTT
CDR3 protein: CASSLRTGGSEKLFF

clone size: -
D gene: -
V gene: TRBV30
J gene: TRBJ2-7
CDR3 DNA: TGTGCCTGGAGTGTGGGGCAGACTAGGAAGCAGTACTTC
CDR3 protein: CAWSVGQTRKQYF

clone size: once
D gene: TRBD2
V gene: TRBV18
J gene: TRBJ2-3
CDR3 DNA: TGTGCCAGCTCCCCCAAGAGAGCGGGAGGACCCACAGATACGCAGTATTTT
CDR3 protein: CASSPKRAGGPTDTQYF

clone size: once
D gene: -
V gene: TRBV19
J gene: TRBJ1-5
CDR3 DNA: TGTGCCAGTAGTATCTCCCCGGGTAGTAAGCCCCAGCATTTT
CDR3 protein: CASSISPGSKPQHF

clone size: -
D gene: TRBD1
V gene: TRBV5-1
J gene: TRBJ2-6
CDR3 DNA: TGCGCCAGCAGCTTGTTGCAGGGGGCTGGGGCCAACGTCCTGACTTTC
CDR3 protein: CASSLLQGAGANVLTF

clone size: -
D gene: TRBD1
V gene: TRBV2
J gene: TRBJ1-2
CDR3 DNA: TGTGCCAGCAGTTGGGACAGGGGGGAATATGGCTACACCTTC
CDR3 protein: CASSWDRGEYGYTF

clone size: once
D gene: TRBD2
V gene: TRBV2
J gene: TRBJ2-1
CDR3 DNA: TGTGCCAGCAGGGGACTAGCGGGAGGGATGAATGAGCAGTTCTTC
CDR3 protein: CASRGLAGGMNEQFF

clone size: once
D gene: -
V gene: TRBV18
J gene: TRBJ2-7
CDR3 DNA: TGTGCCAGCTCACCAAAATCCAGCGGATCCTCCTACGAGCAGTACTTC
CDR3 protein: CASSPKSSGSSYEQYF

clone size: -
D gene: TRBD2
V gene: TRBV5-1
J gene: TRBJ2-7
CDR3 DNA: TGCGCCAGCAGCTCTTCGACTAGCGGAAGGATTTCCTACGAGCAGTACTTC
CDR3 protein: CASSSSTSGRISYEQYF

clone size: -
D gene: TRBD1
V gene: TRBV18
J gene: TRBJ2-1
CDR3 DNA: TGTGCCAGCTCACCACTGAGACAGGGGGCCAATGAGCAGTTCTTC
CDR3 protein: CASSPLRQGANEQFF

clone size: -
D gene: -
V gene: TRBV6-2/TRBV6-3
J gene: TRBJ1-5
CDR3 DNA: TGTGCCAGCAGTCCATATACAACCAGCAATCAGCCCCAGCATTTT
CDR3 protein: CASSPYTTSNQPQHF

clone size: -
D gene: -
V gene: TRBV6-1
J gene: TRBJ1-1
CDR3 DNA: TGTGCCAGCAGTGAACAGGGCGTCACTGAAGCTTTCTTT
CDR3 protein: CASSEQGVTEAFF

clone size: once
D gene: -
V gene: TRBV28
J gene: TRBJ2-3
CDR3 DNA: TGTGCCAGCAGGGCCGGGACTTTAGGCACAGATACGCAGTATTTT
CDR3 protein: CASRAGTLGTDTQYF

clone size: once
D gene: -
V gene: TRBV11-3
J gene: TRBJ2-7
CDR3 DNA: TGTGCCAGCAGCTCCCAAGCAGGGTCGGGCTACGAGCAGTACTTC
CDR3 protein: CASSSQAGSGYEQYF

clone size: -
D gene: -
V gene: TRBV13
J gene: TRBJ1-1
CDR3 DNA: TGTGCCAGCAGCTCCCGACAAGGCTACACTGAAGCTTTCTTT
CDR3 protein: CASSSRQGYTEAFF

clone size: -
D gene: -
V gene: TRBV5-1
J gene: TRBJ2-2
CDR3 DNA: TGCGCCAGCAGCTTATTCGCGGGGTCTGGCACCGGGGAGCTGTTTTTT
CDR3 protein: CASSLFAGSGTGELFF